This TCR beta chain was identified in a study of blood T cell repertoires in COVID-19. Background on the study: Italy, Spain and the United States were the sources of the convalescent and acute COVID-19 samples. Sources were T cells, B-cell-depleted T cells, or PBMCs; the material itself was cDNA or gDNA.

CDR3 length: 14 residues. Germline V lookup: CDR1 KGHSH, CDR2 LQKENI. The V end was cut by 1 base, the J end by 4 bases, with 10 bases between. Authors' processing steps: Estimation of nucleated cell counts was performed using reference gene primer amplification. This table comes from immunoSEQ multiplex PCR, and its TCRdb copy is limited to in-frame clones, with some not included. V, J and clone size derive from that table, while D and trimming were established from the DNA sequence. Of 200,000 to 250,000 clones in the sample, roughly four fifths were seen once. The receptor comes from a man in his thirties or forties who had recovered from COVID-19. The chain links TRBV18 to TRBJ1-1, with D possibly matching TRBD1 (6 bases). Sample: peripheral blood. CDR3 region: CASSPQGEGTEAFF. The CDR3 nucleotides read TGTGCCAGCTCACCACAGGGGGAGGGCACTGAAGCTTTCTTT. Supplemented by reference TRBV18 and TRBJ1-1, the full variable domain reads NAGVMQNPRHLVRRRGQEARLRCSPMKGHSHVYWYRQLPEEGLKFMVYLQKENIIDESGMPKERFSAEFPKEGPSILRIQQVVRGDSAAYFCASSPQGEGTEAFFGQGTRLTVV.